The 25 T cell receptor beta chains below all came from one sample that was sequenced in a study of blood T cell repertoires in COVID-19. Assay used: immunoSEQ multiplex PCR; TCRdb lists only in-frame clones, some missing. The table has roughly 120,000 clones, roughly 83% seen once. Sequencing used peripheral blood. The source of these receptors is a man aged 25 to 40 with acute or convalescent COVID-19.

V and J are TRBV7-9 and TRBJ2-6; 9 bases match TRBD1. The CDR3 is 19 amino acids. J gave up 1 base and V 4 bases, and 11 bases lay outside the gene matches. The germline V gene has CDR1 SEHNR and CDR2 FQNEAQ (reference sequence). CDR3 in amino acids: CASSSQQGAGYSGANVLTF. CDR3 nucleotide sequence: TGTGCCAGCAGCTCGCAACAGGGGGCGGGTTATTCTGGGGCCAACGTCCTGACTTTC.

V usage is TRBV7-9 and J usage is TRBJ1-1; the D gene is possibly TRBD1 (5 bases). The germline CDR1 and CDR2 sequences are SEHNR and FQNEAQ (reference sequence). Trimming stripped 5 bases from V and 10 bases from J, with 14 bases between. This CDR3 is built from 12 residues. The CDR3 protein is CASSAAGRGAFF. The CDR3 DNA reads as TGTGCCAGCAGCGCCGCAGGGCGGGGAGCTTTCTTT. The whole variable domain, filled in from reference TRBV7-9 and TRBJ1-1, reads DTGVSQNPRHKITKRGQNVTFRCDPISEHNRLYWYRQTLGQGPEFLTYFQNEAQLEKSRLLSDRFSAERPKGSFSTLEIQRTEQGDSAMYLCASSAAGRGAFFGQGTRLTVV.

The count of this clone is one. This chain connects TRBV18 to TRBJ2-7; the match to TRBD1 covers 7 bases. This CDR3 spans 15 amino acids. With V trimmed by 4 bases and J by 0 bases, 6 bases remained unmatched. The germline CDR1 and CDR2 sequences are KGHSH and LQKENI. CDR3 sequence reads: CASSRGQGDSYEQYF. The CDR3 region has the DNA TGTGCCAGCTCACGGGGGCAGGGGGACTCCTACGAGCAGTACTTC.

This clone was seen a single time. The J gene is TRBJ2-7, the V gene TRBV6-1; D remains unclear. The CDR3 extends over 12 amino acids. V was clipped by 3 bases and J by 7 bases, with 10 bases between them. Germline values: CDR1 MNHNS, CDR2 SASEGT. CDR3 nucleotides: TGTGCCAGCAGTGATAGAGGTGATGAGCAGTACTTC. The encoded protein is CASSDRGDEQYF.

The CDR3 DNA follows: TGTGCCAGCGGGGACAGGGGGCAACAGCCCCAGCATTTT. Translated, it gives CASGDRGQQPQHF. V is TRBV9 and J is TRBJ1-5; 12 positions agree with TRBD1. CDR1 is SGDLS, CDR2 YYNGEE, per germline. The ends lost 7 bases at V and 7 bases at J; junction bases unmatched: 3. The CDR3 contains 13 residues.

This clone was picked up one time. V and J are TRBV2 and TRBJ2-1; no definite D call. V was cut by 4 bases and J by 5 bases, with 6 bases left in between. The CDR3 contains 12 residues. Germline V gene data show CDR1 as SNHLY and CDR2 as FYNNEI. CDR3 DNA: TGTGCCAGCAGTGTGTATAACAATGAGCAGTTCTTC. It is translated as CASSVYNNEQFF.

The J gene is TRBJ2-1, the V gene TRBV18; 8 nucleotides match TRBD2. V gave up 4 bases and J gave up 5 bases; unmatched junction bases: 7. This CDR3 is built from 15 residues. Germline V gene sequence: CDR1 KGHSH, CDR2 LQKENI. CDR3 amino acids: CASSQASGLDNEQFF. CDR3 DNA: TGTGCCAGCTCACAGGCTAGCGGGTTAGACAATGAGCAGTTCTTC.

The chain links TRBV5-4 to TRBJ2-5; 12 bases agree with TRBD2. V gave up 4 bases and J gave up 2 bases; unmatched junction bases: 3. Per germline, CDR1 SGHNT and CDR2 YYREEE (reference sequence). This CDR3 spans 15 amino acids. The CDR3 nucleotides are TGTGCCAGCAGCCCACTAGCGGGGGGACAAGAGACCCAGTACTTC. Its protein product is CASSPLAGGQETQYF.

The chain employs TRBV4-2 and TRBJ1-1; 7 bases map to TRBD1. This CDR3 is built from 18 residues. CDR1 and CDR2 (germline): LGHNA, YNFKEQ. J gave up 0 bases and V 2 bases, and 12 bases lay outside the gene matches. CDR3 sequence: CASSQRGDSELMNTEAFF. CDR3 DNA sequence: TGTGCCAGCAGCCAACGTGGGGACAGTGAGTTAATGAACACTGAAGCTTTCTTT.

The chain links TRBV4-1 to TRBJ1-2, with unresolved D. From germline, CDR1 is MGHRA and CDR2 YSYEKL. Trimming shortened V by 0 bases and J by 2 bases, and 16 bases separated the two germline ends. The CDR3 has 17 residues. CDR3 sequence reads: CASSQEWWQEGNYGYTF. The CDR3 DNA follows: TGCGCCAGCAGCCAAGAGTGGTGGCAGGAGGGAAACTATGGCTACACCTTC.

The genes are TRBV30 and TRBJ1-2; TRBD1 matches 8 bases. Germline V CDR1 and CDR2: GTSNPN, SVGIG (reference sequence). This CDR3 is built from 15 residues. J lost 4 bases, V lost 0 bases, and 7 bases had no gene match. The CDR3 region is CAWSVFRGPSYGYTF. In DNA form, the CDR3 reads TGTGCCTGGAGTGTTTTCAGGGGGCCGAGCTATGGCTACACCTTC.

J is TRBJ1-6 and V is TRBV5-6, with 8 nucleotides matching TRBD1. V trimming: 4 bases; J trimming: 6 bases; junction bases outside the gene matches: 6. CDR3 length: 15 residues. Per germline, CDR1 SGHDT and CDR2 YYEEEE. This chain's CDR3 is CASSLTDRVNSPLHF. The CDR3 DNA reads as TGTGCCAGCAGCCTAACGGACAGGGTTAATTCACCCCTCCACTTT.

The chain couples TRBV3-1 (or the pseudogene TRBV3-2) to TRBJ1-1; possibly TRBD1 for D (6 bases). V dropped 0 bases and J dropped 6 bases, with 11 bases sitting between them. The CDR3 extends over 14 amino acids. Germline V gene data show CDR1 as LGHDT and CDR2 as YNNKEL (reference sequence). CDR3 amino acids: CASSQDYWGPEAFF. DNA for the CDR3: TGTGCCAGCAGCCAAGATTATTGGGGGCCTGAAGCTTTCTTT.

In its sample, this clone was seen once. The chain couples TRBV5-5 to TRBJ2-7; 11 bases align to TRBD1. The CDR3 contains 16 residues. The V gene's germline CDR1 is SGHKS and CDR2 YYEKEE (reference sequence). V shed 3 bases, J shed 2 bases, and the junction held 7 bases outside the gene matches. The CDR3: CASSYMGGQGAYEQYF. CDR3 DNA: TGTGCCAGCAGCTACATGGGGGGACAGGGGGCCTACGAGCAGTACTTC.

V gene TRBV6-6 combines with J gene TRBJ2-1, with 7 bases that match TRBD2. The J segment lost 4 bases and the V segment lost 6 bases, leaving 6 bases of the junction unmatched. CDR1 and CDR2 (germline): MNHNY, SVGAGI (reference sequence). This CDR3 has 14 residues. CDR3 in amino acids: CASSHASGYNEQFF. As DNA, the CDR3 is TGTGCCAGCAGCCACGCTAGCGGTTACAATGAGCAGTTCTTC.

V usage is TRBV11-3 and J usage is TRBJ2-2; D possibly corresponds to TRBD2 (5 bases). Germline CDR1 SGHNT, CDR2 YENEEA. The CDR3 spans 18 residues. V lost 1 base, J lost 1 base, and 16 bases lay in between. CDR3 region: CASSLGFWSGRNTGELFF. DNA of the CDR3: TGTGCCAGCAGCTTAGGGTTCTGGTCGGGGAGGAACACCGGGGAGCTGTTTTTT.

The chain uses TRBV6-4 and TRBJ2-6; D remains unclear. Trimming left V 5 bases short and J 0 bases short, with 11 bases between. CDR3 length: 16 residues. CDR1 is MRHNA, CDR2 SNTAGT, per germline. The CDR3 protein is CASSRGANSGANVLTF. The CDR3 DNA is TGTGCCAGCAGTCGAGGAGCGAACTCTGGGGCCAACGTCCTGACTTTC.

The chain uses TRBV29-1 and TRBJ2-3; D may be TRBD2 (5 bases). The CDR3 has 14 residues. Germline V gene sequence: CDR1 SQVTM, CDR2 ANQGSEA. V lost 3 bases to trimming and J lost 3 bases, with 13 bases between them. CDR3 sequence: CSVESGVRTDTQYF. Written as DNA, the CDR3 is TGCAGCGTTGAGAGCGGAGTCAGGACAGATACGCAGTATTTT.

The genes are TRBV5-4 and TRBJ2-1, with 9 bases matching TRBD1. This CDR3 is built from 15 residues. The junction had 6 bases not matched to a gene; V was cut back by 4 bases and J by 4 bases. Per germline, CDR1 SGHNT and CDR2 YYREEE (reference sequence). The CDR3 coding sequence is TGTGCCAGCAGCGCCGCGGGACAGGGATACAATGAGCAGTTCTTC. Translation: CASSAAGQGYNEQFF.

J is TRBJ1-2 and V is TRBV30; 9 bases fit TRBD1. Losses at the gene ends were 1 base for V and 2 bases for J; bases not matched to a gene: 5. This CDR3 is built from 15 residues. Germline V CDR1 and CDR2: GTSNPN, SVGIG (reference sequence). The DNA of the CDR3 is TGTGCCTGGAGTGCCGGACAGGGGCTAAACTATGGCTACACCTTC. Amino acids: CAWSAGQGLNYGYTF.

This chain joins TRBV10-1 and TRBJ2-2; 9 positions agree with TRBD1. Trimming cost V 5 bases and J 3 bases; bases outside gene matches: 7. The CDR3 runs 16 residues. Germline CDR1 and CDR2: WNHNN and SYGVQD (reference sequence). CDR3 sequence: CASSPSGTGYTGELFF. The CDR3 nucleotides read TGCGCCAGCAGTCCATCCGGGACAGGGTACACCGGGGAGCTGTTTTTT.

The chain recombines TRBV5-1 with TRBJ2-2; the match to TRBD2 covers 15 bases. The CDR3 sequence is 17 residues long. V dropped 4 bases and J dropped 1; count of bases not matched to a gene: 2. Germline V gene data show CDR1 as SGHRS and CDR2 as YFSETQ. The CDR3 DNA is TGCGCCAGCAGCCAGGGACTAGCGGGGGGGAACACCGGGGAGCTGTTTTTT. Translated, it gives CASSQGLAGGNTGELFF. Supplemented by reference TRBV5-1 and TRBJ2-2, the full variable domain reads KAGVTQTPRYLIKTRGQQVTLSCSPISGHRSVSWYQQTPGQGLQFLFEYFSETQRNKGNFPGRFSGRQFSNSRSEMNVSTLELGDSALYLCASSQGLAGGNTGELFFGEGSRLTVL.

The J gene is TRBJ1-5, the V gene TRBV6-2 or TRBV6-3; D is unresolved. Trimming took 0 bases from V and 1 from J, leaving 16 bases between them. The germline V gene has CDR1 MNHEY and CDR2 SVGEGT. The CDR3 loop spans 18 amino acids. This chain's CDR3 is CASSYSGDSLESNQPQHF. The CDR3 DNA sequence: TGTGCCAGCAGTTACTCGGGAGACTCACTGGAGAGCAATCAGCCCCAGCATTTT.

The V and J genes are TRBV2 and TRBJ2-1; D unclear. Germline assignment: CDR1 SNHLY and CDR2 FYNNEI. The CDR3 totals 14 residues. Trimming shortened V by 2 bases and J by 0 bases, and 5 bases separated the two germline ends. CDR3 in DNA: TGTGCCAGCAGTGAATCTAGCTCCTACAATGAGCAGTTCTTC. It specifies CASSESSSYNEQFF.

This sequence joins TRBV5-1 and TRBJ2-3, with 7 bases identical to TRBD2. CDR1 and CDR2 from the germline V gene are SGHRS and YFSETQ. This CDR3 has 15 amino acids. The V segment lost 3 bases and the J segment 1 base; nucleotides outside the gene matches: 5. CDR3 nucleotides: TGCGCCAGCAGCTCCTTTGGGGGGGGCACAGATACGCAGTATTTT. Its translation: CASSSFGGGTDTQYF.